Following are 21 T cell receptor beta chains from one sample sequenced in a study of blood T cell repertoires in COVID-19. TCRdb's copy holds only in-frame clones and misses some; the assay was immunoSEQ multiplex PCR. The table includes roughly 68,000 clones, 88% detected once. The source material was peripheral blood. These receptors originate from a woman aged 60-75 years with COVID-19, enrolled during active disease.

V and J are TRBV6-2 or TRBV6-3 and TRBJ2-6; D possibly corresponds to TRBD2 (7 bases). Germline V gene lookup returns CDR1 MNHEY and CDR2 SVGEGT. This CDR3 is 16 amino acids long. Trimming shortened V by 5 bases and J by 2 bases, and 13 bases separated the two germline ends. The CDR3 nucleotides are TGTGCCAGCAGTCCCCGGCGGGGGCCTGGGGCCAACGTCCTGACTTTC. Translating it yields CASSPRRGPGANVLTF.

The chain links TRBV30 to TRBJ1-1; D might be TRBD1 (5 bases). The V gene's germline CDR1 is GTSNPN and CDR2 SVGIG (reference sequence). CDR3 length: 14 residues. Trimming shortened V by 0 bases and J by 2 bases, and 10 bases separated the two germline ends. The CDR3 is CAWSVRTPNTEAFF. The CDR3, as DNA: TGTGCCTGGAGTGTACGGACACCAAACACTGAAGCTTTCTTT.

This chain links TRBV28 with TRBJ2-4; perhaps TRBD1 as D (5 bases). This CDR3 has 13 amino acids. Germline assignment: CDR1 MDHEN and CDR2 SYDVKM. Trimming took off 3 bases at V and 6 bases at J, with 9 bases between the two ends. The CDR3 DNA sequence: TGTGCCAGCAGTTTCGCCGACAGAAACATTCAGTACTTC. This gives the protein CASSFADRNIQYF.

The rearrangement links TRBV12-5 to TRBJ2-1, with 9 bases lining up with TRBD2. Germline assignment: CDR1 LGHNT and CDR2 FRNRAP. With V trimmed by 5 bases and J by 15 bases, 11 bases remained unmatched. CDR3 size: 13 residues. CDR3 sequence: CASGPGLATVLFF. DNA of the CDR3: TGTGCTAGTGGTCCGGGACTAGCCACCGTGCTGTTCTTC.

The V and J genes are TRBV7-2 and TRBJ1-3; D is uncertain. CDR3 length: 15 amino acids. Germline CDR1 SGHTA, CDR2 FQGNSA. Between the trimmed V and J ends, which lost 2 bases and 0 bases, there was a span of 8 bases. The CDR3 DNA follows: TGTGCCAGCAGCTTAAGTCTGAGCTCTGGAAACACCATATATTTT. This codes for CASSLSLSSGNTIYF.

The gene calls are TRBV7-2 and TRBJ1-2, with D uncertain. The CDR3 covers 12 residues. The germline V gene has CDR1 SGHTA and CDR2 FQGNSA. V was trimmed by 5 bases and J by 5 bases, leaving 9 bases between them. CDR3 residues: CASSPAAYGYTF. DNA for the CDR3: TGTGCCAGCAGCCCCGCGGCATATGGCTACACCTTC.

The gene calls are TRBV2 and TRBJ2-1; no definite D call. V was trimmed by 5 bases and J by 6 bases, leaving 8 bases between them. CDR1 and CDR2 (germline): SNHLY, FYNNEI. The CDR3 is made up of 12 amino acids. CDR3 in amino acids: CASSSSVNEQFF. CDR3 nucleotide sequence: TGTGCCAGCAGTAGCAGCGTCAATGAGCAGTTCTTC. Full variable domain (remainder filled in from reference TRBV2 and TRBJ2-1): EPEVTQTPSHQVTQMGQEVILRCVPISNHLYFYWYRQILGQKVEFLVSFYNNEISEKSEIFDDQFSVERPDGSNFTLKIRSTKLEDSAMYFCASSSSVNEQFFGPGTRLTVL.

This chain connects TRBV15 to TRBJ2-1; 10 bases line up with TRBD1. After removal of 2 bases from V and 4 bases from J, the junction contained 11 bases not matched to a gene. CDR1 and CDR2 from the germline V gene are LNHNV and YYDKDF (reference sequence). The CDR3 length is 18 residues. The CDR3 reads CATSRNGQGGRYYNEQFF. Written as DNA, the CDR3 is TGTGCCACCAGCAGAAACGGACAGGGGGGACGATATTACAATGAGCAGTTCTTC.

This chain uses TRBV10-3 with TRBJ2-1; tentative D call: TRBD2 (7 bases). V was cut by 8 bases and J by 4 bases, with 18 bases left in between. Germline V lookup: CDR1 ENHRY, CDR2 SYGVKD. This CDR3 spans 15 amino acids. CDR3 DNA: TGTGCCATCGGAGTCGGGGGGCGAAATTACAATGAGCAGTTCTTC. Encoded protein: CAIGVGGRNYNEQFF.

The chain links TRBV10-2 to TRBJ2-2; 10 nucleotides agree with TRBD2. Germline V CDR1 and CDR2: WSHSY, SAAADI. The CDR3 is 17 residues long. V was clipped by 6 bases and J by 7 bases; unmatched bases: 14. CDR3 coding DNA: TGCGCCAGCAGCCCCGGGTCTAGCGGGAGTTTCGGCGGGGAGCTGTTTTTT. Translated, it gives CASSPGSSGSFGGELFF.

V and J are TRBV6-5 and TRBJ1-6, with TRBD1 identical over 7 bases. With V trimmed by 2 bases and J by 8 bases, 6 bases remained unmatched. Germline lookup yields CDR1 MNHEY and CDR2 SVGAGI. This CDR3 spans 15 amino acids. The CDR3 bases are TGTGCCAGCAGTTACCTTTCAGGGGGAGATTCACCCCTCCACTTT. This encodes CASSYLSGGDSPLHF.

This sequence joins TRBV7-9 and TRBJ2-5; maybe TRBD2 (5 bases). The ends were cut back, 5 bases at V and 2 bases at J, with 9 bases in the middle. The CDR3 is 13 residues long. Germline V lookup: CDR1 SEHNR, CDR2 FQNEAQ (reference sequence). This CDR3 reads CASSPTGQETQYF. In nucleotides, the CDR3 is TGTGCCAGCAGCCCGACGGGACAAGAGACCCAGTACTTC. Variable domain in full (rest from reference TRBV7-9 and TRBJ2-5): DTGVSQNPRHKITKRGQNVTFRCDPISEHNRLYWYRQTLGQGPEFLTYFQNEAQLEKSRLLSDRFSAERPKGSFSTLEIQRTEQGDSAMYLCASSPTGQETQYFGPGTRLLVL.

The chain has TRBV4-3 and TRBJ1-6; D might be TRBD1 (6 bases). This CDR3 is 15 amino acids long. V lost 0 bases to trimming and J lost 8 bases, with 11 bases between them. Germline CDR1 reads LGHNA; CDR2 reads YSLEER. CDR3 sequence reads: CASSQDKGQYSPLHF. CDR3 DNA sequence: TGCGCCAGCAGCCAAGATAAAGGACAGTATTCACCCCTCCACTTT.

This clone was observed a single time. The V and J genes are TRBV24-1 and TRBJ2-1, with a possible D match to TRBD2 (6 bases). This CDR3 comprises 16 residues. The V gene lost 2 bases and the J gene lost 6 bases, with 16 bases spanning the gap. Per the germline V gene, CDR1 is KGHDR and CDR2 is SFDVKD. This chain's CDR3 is CATSDSGKGLGNEQFF. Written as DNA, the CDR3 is TGTGCCACCAGTGATTCCGGTAAGGGACTCGGCAATGAGCAGTTCTTC.

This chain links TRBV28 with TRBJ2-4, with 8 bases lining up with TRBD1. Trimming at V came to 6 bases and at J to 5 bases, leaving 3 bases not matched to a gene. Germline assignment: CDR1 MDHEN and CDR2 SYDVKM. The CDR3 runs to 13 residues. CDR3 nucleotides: TGTGCCAGCAGAAAGACAGGGGAAAACATTCAGTACTTC. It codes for CASRKTGENIQYF.

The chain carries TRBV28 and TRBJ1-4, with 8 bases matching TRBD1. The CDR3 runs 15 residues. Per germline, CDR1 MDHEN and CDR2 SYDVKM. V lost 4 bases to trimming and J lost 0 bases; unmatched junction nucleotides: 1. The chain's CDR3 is CASSSTGATNEKLFF. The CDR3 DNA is TGTGCCAGCAGTTCGACAGGGGCAACTAATGAAAAACTGTTTTTT.

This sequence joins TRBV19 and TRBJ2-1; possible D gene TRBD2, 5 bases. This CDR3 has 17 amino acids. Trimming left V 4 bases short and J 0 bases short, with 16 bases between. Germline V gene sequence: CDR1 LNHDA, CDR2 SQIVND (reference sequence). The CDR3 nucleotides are TGTGCCAGTAGTACCGCTAGCACCTCGAGCTCCTACAATGAGCAGTTCTTC. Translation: CASSTASTSSSYNEQFF.

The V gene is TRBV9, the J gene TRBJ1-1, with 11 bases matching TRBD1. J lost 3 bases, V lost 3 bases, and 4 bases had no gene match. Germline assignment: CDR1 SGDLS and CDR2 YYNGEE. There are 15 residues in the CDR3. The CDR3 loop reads CASSERDRGDTEAFF. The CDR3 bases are TGTGCCAGCAGCGAGCGGGACAGGGGGGACACTGAAGCTTTCTTT.

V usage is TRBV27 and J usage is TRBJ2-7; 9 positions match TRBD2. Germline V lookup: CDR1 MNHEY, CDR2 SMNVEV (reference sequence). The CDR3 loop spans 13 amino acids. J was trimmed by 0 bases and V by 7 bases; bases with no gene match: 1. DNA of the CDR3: TGTGCCAGCACAGCGGGGGGCTCCTACGAGCAGTACTTC. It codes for CASTAGGSYEQYF.

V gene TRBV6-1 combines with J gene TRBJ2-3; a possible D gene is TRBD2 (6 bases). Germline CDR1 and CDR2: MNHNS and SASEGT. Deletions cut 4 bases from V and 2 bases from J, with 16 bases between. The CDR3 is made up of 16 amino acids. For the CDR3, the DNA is TGTGCCAGCAGTGCTCGAGGGAGGACCCCCACAGATACGCAGTATTTT. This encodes CASSARGRTPTDTQYF.

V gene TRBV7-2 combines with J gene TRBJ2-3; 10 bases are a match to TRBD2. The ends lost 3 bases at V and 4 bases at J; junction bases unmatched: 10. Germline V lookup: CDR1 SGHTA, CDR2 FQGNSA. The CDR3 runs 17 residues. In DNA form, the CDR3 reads TGTGCCAGCAGCTTGGTACCTAGCGGGAGAGGGGCAGATACGCAGTATTTT. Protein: CASSLVPSGRGADTQYF.